This T cell receptor beta chain derives from a study of blood T cells in healthy people across ages (dated by TCRdb to the mid-2010s). Broadly, across the study: In model experiments, template switching captured about one uniquely barcoded TCR beta cDNA molecule for every two T cells. Using deep sequencing normalized with unique cDNA molecular identifiers, the study measured how TCR beta repertoire diversity changes with age. Donors were grouped into four age groups: young (average roughly 17 years), middle-aged (less than 40), aged (62) and long-lived (around 82). To avoid experimental bias, donors of different ages were distributed randomly across sequencing lanes. The study analyzed two additional independent replicas of 1 million unique cDNA reads from the same blood draw for two donors, one aged 18 to 30 and one aged 80 or older.

Broader findings and caveats from the paper: The CMV infection status of donors was not known, potentially confounding age-related changes in expanded clonotypes. Estimates of total diversity from one million sequenced T cells were regarded as lower bounds and underestimates. Compared with the aged group, the long-lived group had more naive CD4+ T cells, fewer expanded clones and increased TCR diversity, suggesting age selection. Because profiling used bulk unsorted PBMCs, naive and antigen-experienced compartments could not be compared conclusively. As age increased, observed TCR beta diversity per million T cells dropped in a roughly linear way, and a significant reduction was already evident by age 40. There was a strong correlation between observed TCR beta diversity and the percentage of naive T cells measured by flow cytometry.

Donors were 39 systemically healthy Caucasian individuals from Russia aged roughly 6 to 95 years. Each donor gave 8 to 10 milliliters of peripheral blood, drawn into EDTA-treated Vacutainer tubes. Ficoll-Paque density-gradient centrifugation was used to isolate PBMCs, with at least 6 million per sample. Trizol reagent was used to extract total RNA from PBMCs, with at least 5.5 micrograms per sample. For every donor, flow cytometry on a PBMC aliquot measured the percentage of naive CD45RAhigh/CD27high T cells. The germline V gene sets CDR1 to SGHRS and CDR2 to YFSETQ. Including cysteine and phenylalanine, the CDR3 has 14 amino acids. Only the CDR3 DNA stays, 42 bases, in frame from base 1. V trim: 4 bases; J trim: 5 bases; unmatched bases: 8. This clonotype appeared a few times. No cognate antigen has been identified for it. The record has no base qualities; no much larger clone is one base away. The library came from 5' RACE. Sequencing used an Illumina HiSeq 2500. A second 7 to 11 cycle PCR used a sample-barcoded 5' primer and a J-beta primer mix. A template-switch 5' adaptor carrying 12 random nucleotides introduced a unique molecular identifier onto each TCR beta cDNA molecule. At least 3 million CDR3-containing paired-end reads were obtained from each sample. First-strand cDNA was synthesized from all RNA with the Mint cDNA synthesis kit, primed by a TRBC-specific oligonucleotide. All cDNA was treated with uracil-DNA glycosylase and then went through a first 18-cycle PCR with the universal primers M1SS and BC2_uni_R. Per the original workflow: For normalization, 1 million high-quality reads were randomly selected from each sample, with every read carrying a distinct molecular identifier. Instead of being binned into consensus sequences, reads that shared molecular identifiers were thrown out. MiTCR, with a Q25 quality threshold and the strictest error-elimination algorithm, was used for CDR3 identification, clonotype clustering and error correction. A nonparametric unseen species model with Euler transformation was used to estimate lower-bound total TCR beta diversity. TCRdb redid the processing of the public reads, applying fastp at Q25 and MiXCR, and retained in-frame beta chains. Entries that share a CDR3 protein sequence are merged under the most common genes and DNA. TCRdb's processing, not the study's, gives the V and J calls here. Here the sample has around 940,000 distinct CDR3 sequences; about 53% occur a single time. In total, the top ten clones hold around 21% of the sample.

The rearranged chain carries TRBV5-1 and TRBJ2-5, with 7 bases in between that match TRBD1. Sequencing was carried out using blood. The source is a woman aged 55 to 70 in good health. The CDR3 reads CASSLRQGDETQYF. The DNA sequence is TGCGCCAGCAGCCTCCGACAGGGTGATGAGACCCAGTACTTC.